This is a list of T cell receptor beta chains from one sample in a study of T cell responses to AZD1222 COVID-19 vaccine. The table came from immunoSEQ multiplex PCR; TCRdb's copy has only in-frame clones and leaves some out. Of around 160,000 clones in the sample, roughly 91% were seen once. Specimen: peripheral blood, collected on day 0 of AZD1222 vaccination. These receptors were collected from an adult in good health. Both conserved end residues are part of each CDR3. A D gene is named only where the DNA matches it firmly. Size values are once, few and many counts, or a class for expanded clones, and some rows have none.

J gene,D gene,clone size,V gene,CDR3 protein,CDR3 DNA
TRBJ2-3,-,-,TRBV30,CAWSDKGSYTDTQYF,TGTGCCTGGAGTGACAAGGGCAGCTACACAGATACGCAGTATTTT
TRBJ2-1,TRBD1,-,TRBV7-3,CASSPTGESYNEQFF,TGTGCCAGCAGCCCGACAGGGGAGTCCTACAATGAGCAGTTCTTC
TRBJ2-7,-,-,TRBV2,CASSRHAAYEQYF,TGTGCCAGCAGCCGGCACGCTGCCTACGAGCAGTACTTC
TRBJ1-4,-,-,TRBV21-1,CASSSRQQGVANEKLFF,TGTGCCAGCAGCTCCCGCCAACAGGGGGTTGCTAATGAAAAACTGTTTTTT
TRBJ2-1,-,-,TRBV11-2,CASSRRQVGGLDEQFF,TGTGCCAGCAGCCGCCGTCAAGTTGGTGGATTGGATGAGCAGTTCTTC
TRBJ2-5,-,-,TRBV2,CASTGGPGQETQYF,TGTGCCAGCACTGGAGGGCCGGGGCAAGAGACCCAGTACTTC
TRBJ1-2,-,-,TRBV10-3,CAISGAFGDGYTF,TGTGCCATCAGTGGAGCCTTCGGGGATGGCTACACCTTC
TRBJ1-5,-,-,TRBV27,CASSTRTSAQPQHF,TGTGCCAGCAGTACTCGGACTTCGGCTCAGCCCCAGCATTTT
TRBJ2-7,TRBD1,-,TRBV27,CATSRGPIPWEQYF,TGTGCCACCTCGAGGGGGCCCATCCCCTGGGAGCAGTACTTC
TRBJ1-4,TRBD1,-,TRBV3-1/TRBV3-2,CASSPKTGVEKLFF,TGTGCCAGCAGCCCAAAGACAGGGGTTGAAAAACTGTTTTTT
TRBJ1-1,-,once,TRBV19,CASSMQDTEAFF,TGTGCCAGTAGTATGCAGGACACTGAAGCTTTCTTT
TRBJ1-5,TRBD1,once,TRBV7-9,CASSRTGDFNQPQHF,TGTGCCAGCAGCCGGACAGGGGACTTCAATCAGCCCCAGCATTTT
TRBJ2-1,TRBD2,-,TRBV5-6,CASSLLGTSALFEQFF,TGTGCCAGCAGCCTTCTAGGGACTAGCGCGTTGTTTGAGCAGTTCTTC
TRBJ2-7,-,-,TRBV3-1/TRBV3-2,CASSRGGVEQYF,TGTGCCAGCAGCCGAGGGGGGGTCGAGCAGTACTTC
TRBJ2-2,-,-,TRBV5-1,CASSAGGRGTGELFF,TGCGCCAGCAGCGCCGGGGGAAGGGGCACCGGGGAGCTGTTTTTT
TRBJ2-3,TRBD1,-,TRBV2,CASRQGADTQYF,TGTGCCAGCCGACAGGGGGCAGATACGCAGTATTTT
TRBJ1-1,-,-,TRBV25-1,CASSGLGDTEAFF,TGTGCCAGCAGTGGTCTAGGGGACACTGAAGCTTTCTTT
TRBJ1-5,-,-,TRBV6-6,CASSYSRGGGNQPQHF,TGTGCCAGCAGTTACTCGAGAGGGGGGGGCAATCAGCCCCAGCATTTT
TRBJ1-5,TRBD1,-,TRBV6-5,CASSLRQGRNQPQHF,TGTGCCAGCAGTCTCAGACAGGGTCGGAATCAGCCCCAGCATTTT
TRBJ2-3,-,once,TRBV7-3,CASSLVSTDTQYF,TGTGCCAGCAGCTTAGTTAGCACAGATACGCAGTATTTT
TRBJ2-7,-,-,TRBV5-1,CASSLVVQSEQYF,TGCGCCAGCAGCTTGGTTGTCCAGTCGGAGCAGTACTTC
TRBJ1-5,-,once,TRBV7-8,CASTRSGVREHQPQHF,TGTGCCAGCACCCGATCGGGAGTTCGGGAGCATCAGCCCCAGCATTTT
TRBJ2-3,TRBD2,-,TRBV7-2,CASVFSGGRKDTQYF,TGTGCCAGCGTATTTTCGGGGGGGCGGAAAGATACGCAGTATTTT
TRBJ2-2,TRBD1,once,TRBV5-4,CASRPGQSPGELFF,TGTGCCAGCAGACCGGGACAGTCTCCCGGGGAGCTGTTTTTT
TRBJ1-2,TRBD1,-,TRBV27,CASSGRQGAGYTF,TGTGCCAGCAGTGGAAGACAGGGGGCTGGCTACACCTTC
TRBJ1-1,-,-,TRBV18,CASSGQRNTEAFF,TGTGCCAGCTCCGGACAGCGGAACACTGAAGCTTTCTTT